Described below is a single T cell receptor (beta chain) sequence and its context. V lost 3 bases to trimming and J lost 0 bases, with 10 bases between them. This CDR3 has 15 amino acids. Germline CDR1 is SGDLS and CDR2 is YYNGEE. These data are taken from a study of blood T cell repertoires in COVID-19. Whole-study context: Some COVID-19 samples were acute and others convalescent; all came from the United States, Italy and Spain. Nucleic acid was either cDNA or gDNA, and it came from T cells, B-cell-depleted T cells, or PBMCs.

Method: immunoSEQ multiplex PCR; TCRdb's copy keeps in-frame clones and lacks some. This sample has roughly 120,000 clones, with approximately 84% found just once. The chain uses TRBV9 and TRBJ1-3, with D unresolved. Material for sequencing was peripheral blood. This clonotype was obtained from a woman between 40 and 50 years old with acute or convalescent COVID-19. The CDR3 DNA is TGTGCCAGCAGCGCCCCCCTAATCTCTGGAAACACCATATATTTT. Amino acids: CASSAPLISGNTIYF.